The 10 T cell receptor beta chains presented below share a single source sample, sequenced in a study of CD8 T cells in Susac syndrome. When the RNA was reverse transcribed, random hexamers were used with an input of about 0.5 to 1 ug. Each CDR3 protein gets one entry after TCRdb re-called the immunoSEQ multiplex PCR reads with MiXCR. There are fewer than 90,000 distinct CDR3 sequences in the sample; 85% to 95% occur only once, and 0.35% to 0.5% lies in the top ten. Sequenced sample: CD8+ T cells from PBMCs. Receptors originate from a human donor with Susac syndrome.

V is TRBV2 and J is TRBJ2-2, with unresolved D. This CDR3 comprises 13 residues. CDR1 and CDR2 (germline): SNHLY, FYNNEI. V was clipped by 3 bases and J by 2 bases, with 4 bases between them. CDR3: CASSDYNTGELFF. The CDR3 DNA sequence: TGTGCCAGCAGTGACTATAACACCGGGGAGCTGTTTTTT.

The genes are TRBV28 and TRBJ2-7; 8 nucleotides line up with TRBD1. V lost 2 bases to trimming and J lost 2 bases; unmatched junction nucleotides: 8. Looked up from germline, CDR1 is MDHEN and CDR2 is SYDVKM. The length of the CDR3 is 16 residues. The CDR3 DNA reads TGTGCCAGCAGTTTACTTACAGGGGGTCTGACCTACGAGCAGTACTTC. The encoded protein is CASSLLTGGLTYEQYF.

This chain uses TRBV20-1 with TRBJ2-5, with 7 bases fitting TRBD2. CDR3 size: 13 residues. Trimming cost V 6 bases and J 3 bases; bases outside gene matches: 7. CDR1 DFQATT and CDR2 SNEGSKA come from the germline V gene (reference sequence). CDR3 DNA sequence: TGCAGTGCGCGCGGGACTACAAAAGAGACCCAGTACTTC. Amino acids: CSARGTTKETQYF.

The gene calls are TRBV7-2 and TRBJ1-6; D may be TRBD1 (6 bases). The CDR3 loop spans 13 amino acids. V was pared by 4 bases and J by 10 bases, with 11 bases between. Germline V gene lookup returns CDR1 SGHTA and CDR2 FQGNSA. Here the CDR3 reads CASSSDRVSPLHF. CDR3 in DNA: TGTGCCAGCAGCTCGGACAGAGTATCACCCCTCCACTTT.

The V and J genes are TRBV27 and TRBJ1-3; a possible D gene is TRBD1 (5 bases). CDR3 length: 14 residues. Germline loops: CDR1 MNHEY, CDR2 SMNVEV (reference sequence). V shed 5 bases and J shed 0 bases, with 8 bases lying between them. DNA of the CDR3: TGTGCCAGCAGTCAGGACAACTCTGGAAACACCATATATTTT. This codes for CASSQDNSGNTIYF.

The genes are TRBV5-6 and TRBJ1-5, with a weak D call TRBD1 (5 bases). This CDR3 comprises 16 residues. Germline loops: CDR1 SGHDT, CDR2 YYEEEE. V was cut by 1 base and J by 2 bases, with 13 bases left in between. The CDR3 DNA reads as TGTGCCAGCAGCTTGTGGGGCGTAAGGGGCAATCAGCCCCAGCATTTT. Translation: CASSLWGVRGNQPQHF.

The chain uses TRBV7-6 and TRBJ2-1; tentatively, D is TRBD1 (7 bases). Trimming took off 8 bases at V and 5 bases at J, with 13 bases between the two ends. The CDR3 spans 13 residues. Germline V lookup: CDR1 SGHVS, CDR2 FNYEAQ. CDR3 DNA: TGTGCCAGCGGCTCAGGGGGGCACAATGAGCAGTTCTTC. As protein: CASGSGGHNEQFF.

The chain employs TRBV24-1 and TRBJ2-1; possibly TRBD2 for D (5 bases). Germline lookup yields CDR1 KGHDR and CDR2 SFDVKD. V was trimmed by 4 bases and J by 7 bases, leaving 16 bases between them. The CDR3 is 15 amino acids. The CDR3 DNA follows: TGTGCCACCAGTGAAGGCCCACTAGAATCGAATGAGCAGTTCTTC. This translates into CATSEGPLESNEQFF.

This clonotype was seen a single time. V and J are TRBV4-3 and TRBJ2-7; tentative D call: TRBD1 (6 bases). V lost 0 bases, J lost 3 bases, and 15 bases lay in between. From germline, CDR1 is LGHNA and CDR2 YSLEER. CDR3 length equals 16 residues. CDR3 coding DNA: TGCGCCAGCAGCCAAGAGGAACCCGGACAGAACTACGAGCAGTACTTC. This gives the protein CASSQEEPGQNYEQYF.

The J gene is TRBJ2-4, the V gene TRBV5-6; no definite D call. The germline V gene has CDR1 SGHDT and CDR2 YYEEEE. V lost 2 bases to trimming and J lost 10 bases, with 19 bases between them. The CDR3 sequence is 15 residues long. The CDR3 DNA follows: TGTGCCAGCAGCTTATCCGGCAGGCGCGCCATTATTCAGTACTTC. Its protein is CASSLSGRRAIIQYF.